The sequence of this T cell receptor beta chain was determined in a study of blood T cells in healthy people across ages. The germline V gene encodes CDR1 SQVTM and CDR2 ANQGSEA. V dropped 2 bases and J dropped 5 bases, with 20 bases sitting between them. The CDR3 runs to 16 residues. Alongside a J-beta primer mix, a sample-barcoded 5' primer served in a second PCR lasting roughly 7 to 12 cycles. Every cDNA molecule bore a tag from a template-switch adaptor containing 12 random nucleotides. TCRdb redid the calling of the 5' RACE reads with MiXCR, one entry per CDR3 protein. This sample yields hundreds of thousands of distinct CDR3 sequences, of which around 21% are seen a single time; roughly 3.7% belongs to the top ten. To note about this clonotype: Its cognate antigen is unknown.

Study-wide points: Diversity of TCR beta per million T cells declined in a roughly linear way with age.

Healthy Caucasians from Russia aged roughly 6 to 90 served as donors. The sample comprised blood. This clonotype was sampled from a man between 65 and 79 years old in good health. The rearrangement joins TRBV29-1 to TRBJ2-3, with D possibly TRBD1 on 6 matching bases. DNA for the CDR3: TGCAGCGTTGAACCTTTCGGACAGCGAGGGAAAGATACGCAGTATTTT. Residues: CSVEPFGQRGKDTQYF.